The 17 T cell receptor beta chains reported below all come from one sample, sequenced in a study of T cell responses to AZD1222 COVID-19 vaccine. Sequencing was performed with immunoSEQ multiplex PCR; in TCRdb, only in-frame clones are kept and a portion is missing. The table lists 130,000 to 150,000 clones, 90% to 95% of them singletons, with around 10% in the top ten. Sequencing used peripheral blood, obtained after recovery from COVID-19. These receptors were obtained from an adult who had recovered from COVID-19.

The chain joins TRBV19 to TRBJ2-1; D possibly corresponds to TRBD1 (5 bases). V was clipped by 6 bases and J by 0 bases, with 15 bases between them. CDR1 and CDR2 from the germline V gene are LNHDA and SQIVND (reference sequence). This CDR3 contains 16 residues. In nucleotides, the CDR3 is TGTGCCAGTAGCAGAGACAGCTTGAGCTCCTACAATGAGCAGTTCTTC. Its translation is CASSRDSLSSYNEQFF.

The chain links TRBV30 to TRBJ1-2; tentative D call: TRBD1 (6 bases). Trimming removed 4 bases from V and 4 bases from J, with 13 bases in between. Germline CDR1 is GTSNPN and CDR2 is SVGIG (reference sequence). The CDR3 runs to 13 residues. Written as DNA, the CDR3 is TGTGCCTGGACCGAACAGGGACCCTATGGCTACACCTTC. This codes for CAWTEQGPYGYTF.

This clone was counted only a few times. The genes are TRBV6-5 and TRBJ1-1, with D possibly being TRBD1 (6 bases). Germline values: CDR1 MNHEY, CDR2 SVGAGI. The CDR3 covers 16 residues. The germline V and J ends were trimmed by 3 bases and 1 base, with 15 bases remaining between them. CDR3 sequence reads: CASSYRGAGENTEAFF. For the CDR3, the DNA is TGTGCCAGCAGTTATCGTGGGGCAGGGGAGAACACTGAAGCTTTCTTT.

The chain is built from TRBV19 and TRBJ2-3; D may be TRBD1 (5 bases). CDR1 is LNHDA, CDR2 SQIVND, per germline (reference sequence). V lost 6 bases, J lost 0 bases, and 13 bases lay in between. The CDR3 totals 15 residues. CDR3 loop: CASRQTETSTDTQYF. The CDR3 DNA sequence: TGTGCCAGTAGACAGACAGAGACTAGCACAGATACGCAGTATTTT.

V is TRBV5-6 and J is TRBJ1-2, with no clear D. The CDR3 spans 13 residues. CDR1 is SGHDT, CDR2 YYEEEE, per germline. The V and J ends lost 0 bases and 7 bases respectively, with 10 bases between them. This CDR3 reads CASSLERVGGYTF. In nucleotides, the CDR3 is TGTGCCAGCAGCTTGGAAAGGGTTGGTGGCTACACCTTC.

The chain employs TRBV7-3 and TRBJ1-1; 7 positions match TRBD1. The CDR3 has 17 residues. CDR1 is SGHTA and CDR2 is FQGTGA in the germline V gene. V dropped 2 bases and J dropped 1; count of bases not matched to a gene: 10. CDR3 DNA sequence: TGTGCCAGCAGCTTATTCGCGACAGGGCAGGGGAACACTGAAGCTTTCTTT. This codes for CASSLFATGQGNTEAFF.

This rearrangement joins TRBV28 to TRBJ1-1, with D unresolved. CDR1 and CDR2 from the germline V gene are MDHEN and SYDVKM. The length of the CDR3 is 14 residues. Trimming left V 5 bases short and J 4 bases short, with 14 bases between. The CDR3, as DNA: TGTGCCAGCAGTCCGTCGCGGACGGGCACTGAAGCTTTCTTT. Translating it yields CASSPSRTGTEAFF.

This chain links TRBV10-3 with TRBJ1-3, with 10 bases aligning to TRBD1. CDR1 is ENHRY and CDR2 is SYGVKD in the germline V gene. CDR3 length: 15 residues. Trimming removed 6 bases from V and 4 bases from J; junction bases left unmatched: 6. CDR3 sequence reads: CAIRPGTGEGNTIYF. The DNA of the CDR3 is TGTGCCATCAGGCCCGGGACAGGGGAGGGAAACACCATATATTTT.

The genes are TRBV7-9 and TRBJ2-1; 9 bases fit TRBD2. There are 15 residues in the CDR3. Germline V lookup: CDR1 SEHNR, CDR2 FQNEAQ (reference sequence). The V and J ends lost 3 bases and 6 bases, in that order; junction bases with no gene match: 6. CDR3 in DNA: TGTGCCAGCAGCTTCTGGCGGGAGGGGAGCAATGAGCAGTTCTTC. It codes for CASSFWREGSNEQFF.

The rearrangement links TRBV6-1 to TRBJ2-7; possibly TRBD1 or TRBD2 for D (6 bases each). Per the germline V gene, CDR1 is MNHNS and CDR2 is SASEGT. The V end lost 7 bases, the J end lost 0 bases, and 16 bases lay between the germline ends. The CDR3 is 15 amino acids. The CDR3 region is CASKPSGGPSYEQYF. The DNA for the CDR3 is TGTGCCAGCAAGCCCTCTGGGGGGCCCTCCTACGAGCAGTACTTC.

The chain is built from TRBV11-1 and TRBJ1-2; D perhaps matches TRBD1 (6 bases). Per germline, CDR1 SGHAT and CDR2 FQDESV (reference sequence). Between the trimmed V and J ends, which lost 7 bases and 4 bases, there was a span of 22 bases. The CDR3 spans 16 residues. CDR3 loop: CASIGRGRVLIYGYTF. The CDR3 nucleotides read TGTGCCAGCATTGGGAGGGGGAGGGTTCTGATCTATGGCTACACCTTC.

The genes are TRBV4-1 and TRBJ1-4; the D gene is possibly TRBD1 (5 bases). Germline values: CDR1 MGHRA, CDR2 YSYEKL. The CDR3 loop spans 16 amino acids. Between the trimmed V and J ends, which lost 4 bases and 10 bases, there was a span of 22 bases. In nucleotides, the CDR3 is TGCGCCAGCAGCCCGACCAGGTTCGCTCAGGGATTAAAACTGTTTTTT. Translating gives CASSPTRFAQGLKLFF.

The chain couples TRBV9 to TRBJ2-1, with 7 positions matching TRBD2. Germline V gene data show CDR1 as SGDLS and CDR2 as YYNGEE. With 0 bases clipped from V and 4 bases from J, the junction kept 7 bases outside the gene matches. The CDR3 contains 16 residues. The CDR3 here is CASSVGSGGRYNEQFF. The CDR3 DNA reads TGTGCCAGCAGCGTAGGGTCCGGCGGGAGATACAATGAGCAGTTCTTC.

V gene TRBV5-1 combines with J gene TRBJ1-1; 8 nucleotides match TRBD1. The germline V gene has CDR1 SGHRS and CDR2 YFSETQ. J was trimmed by 1 base and V by 4 bases; bases with no gene match: 3. CDR3 length equals 14 residues. CDR3 nucleotides: TGCGCCAGCAGCCACGGGACAGGGAACACTGAAGCTTTCTTT. This translates into CASSHGTGNTEAFF. Variable domain in full (rest from reference TRBV5-1 and TRBJ1-1): KAGVTQTPRYLIKTRGQQVTLSCSPISGHRSVSWYQQTPGQGLQFLFEYFSETQRNKGNFPGRFSGRQFSNSRSEMNVSTLELGDSALYLCASSHGTGNTEAFFGQGTRLTVV.

The V and J genes are TRBV13 and TRBJ2-2; D unresolved. V lost 5 bases, J lost 4 bases, and 11 bases lay in between. The CDR3 has 14 amino acids. Germline V gives CDR1 PRHDT, CDR2 FYEKMQ (reference sequence). CDR3 in DNA: TGTGCCAGCAGCAGCACGGAACCCACCGGGGAGCTGTTTTTT. This sequence encodes CASSSTEPTGELFF.

CDR3 in amino acids: CASSFEVFGTDTQYF. The CDR3 nucleotides are TGTGCCAGCAGTTTTGAGGTATTCGGCACAGATACGCAGTATTTT. The chain couples TRBV28 to TRBJ2-3, with D unclear. V was cut by 3 bases and J by 1 base, with 11 bases left in between. This CDR3 has 15 amino acids. Per the germline V gene, CDR1 is MDHEN and CDR2 is SYDVKM.

CDR3 nucleotides: TGTGCCAGCAGCCACAGAACCAGGACTAGCGCGGGAAGGGGGGGCTACAATGAGCAGTTCTTC. This codes for CASSHRTRTSAGRGGYNEQFF. V usage is TRBV3-1 (or the pseudogene TRBV3-2) and J usage is TRBJ2-1, with TRBD2 matching 9 bases. CDR1 and CDR2 (germline): LGHDT, YNNKEL (reference sequence). There are 21 residues in the CDR3. V was clipped by 3 bases and J by 3 bases; unmatched bases: 21.